Sequencing of this T cell receptor beta chain was carried out in a study of cytomegalovirus exposure and HLA in healthy donors (dated by TCRdb to the late 2010s). Looking at the study overall: An earlier analysis of some 600 of the donors reported approximately 300 Gb of sequence data and around 110 million unique TCR beta sequences obtained from around 180 million T cells. An early release covering about 600 HLA-typed donors comprised about 310 gigabases of sequencing data and around 80 million unique TCR sequences. Of the approximately 400 genotyped donors, over 70% fell in the genetic ancestry cluster associated with self-reported Caucasian donors. The study aimed to test whether cataloging public T cell receptors could reveal signatures of past pathogen exposure. The study used immunosequencing to profile the T cell repertoires of several hundred subjects and linked those repertoires to cytomegalovirus serostatus. Along with the roughly 610-subject first cohort, a separate validation cohort of over 90 different subjects was used. The study combined high-throughput TCR immunosequencing, statistical association of individual TCRs with disease status, and machine learning to predict cytomegalovirus infection status. To study patterns of TCR occurrence, a later analysis re-analyzed previously published TCR beta repertoires from around 660 donors and added high-resolution HLA genotyping. In the later analysis, no new phenotypic data were used to find candidate immune exposures; instead, reliance was placed on TCR beta sequences and their occurrence across donors. An earlier analysis of more than 450 of the donors used high-throughput TCR beta sequencing to judge whether each TCR beta V gene segment behaved as functional or pseudogenic. Donor age, sex, ethnicity and CMV serostatus were compiled together with the repertoire data. A later genetic analysis took genome-wide SNP genotypes for about 55% of the roughly 670 donors and used that subset as a discovery cohort. All discovery cohort repertoires had been generated on a single sequencing platform. Class I and class II HLA loci were covered by the typing at four-digit resolution. Typing coverage differed by locus: A, B, C, DRB1 and DQB1 were typed in about 629-640 donors, DQA1 in around 500, DPA1 in around 610, and DPB1 in 472. Five DR-DQ haplotypes were treated as single units for association and clustering because of strong linkage in the cohort. Among 398 genotyped donors of the cohort, an average of approximately 250,000 unique TCR beta nucleotide sequences were sequenced per donor, around 20% of them non-productive.

In total, 500 to 700 healthy bone marrow donors made up the cohort. At the time of sampling, every cohort member was nominally healthy, though immune exposures that went unrecorded were likely present. The donor tested CMV seronegative and was one of the 352 seronegative cohort members. Every donor gave a peripheral blood sample, and the peripheral blood mononuclear cells from that sample were used for TCR beta sequencing. Genomic DNA was extracted from the blood cell samples with the Qiagen DNeasy Blood Extraction Kit. Library construction relied on the immunoSEQ multiplex PCR assay. For the multiplex PCR, a mixture combining 60 forward primers for TCR Vbeta segments and 13 reverse primers for TCR Jbeta segments was used. Amplification of the CDR3 region of rearranged TCR beta genes was performed with a multiplex PCR assay on genomic DNA. The amplified TCR beta libraries were sequenced on the Illumina HiSeq System as 87-base-pair reads. As for the authors' bioinformatics: A later analysis counted approximately 76 million unique TCR beta chains across the 550 to 750 repertoires, and 9.5 million to 11 million of these chains were shared by at least two donors. A nearest-neighbor algorithm error-corrected the raw reads and collapsed the reads into unique sequences, merging closely related sequences to remove PCR and sequencing errors. Alignment of CDR3 sequences to IMGT reference sequences was used to assign V, D and J gene segments. Each retained sequence needed at least a six-nucleotide match to both a V gene segment and a J gene segment. A rearrangement counted as productive if the CDR3 had no stop codons and remained in frame with V and J, and every other rearrangement counted as non-productive. CDR3 was defined according to IMGT convention as the region running from the second conserved V-encoded cysteine to the conserved J-encoded phenylalanine. In an earlier analysis of 587 of the donors, sequences lacking an unambiguous match to a single V gene segment were excluded. In an earlier analysis of more than 500 of the donors, a V segment was called functional when productive rearrangements were above 56.7%, and segregating when the standard deviation between donors exceeded 5%. A statistical classification framework was built to diagnose cytomegalovirus status from the catalog of TCR beta chain sequences. V and J gene assignment, in a later analysis, came from comparing TCR nucleotide sequences with IMGT/GENE-DB human TR gene sequences. In a later analysis, CDR3 sequences and most-parsimonious VDJ recombination scenarios were assigned using the TCRdist pipeline. In a later analysis, each TCR beta chain was defined by its CDR3 amino acid sequence together with its V-gene family, and reads without a unique V-gene family were excluded. As a way to deal with suspected cross-contamination and a sequencing artifact, a later analysis dropped over 550 nucleotide sequences that were highly shared and had low generation probability. A later analysis calculated a clonal expansion index for each public chain from normalized within-repertoire ranks of inferred template counts. A later analysis computed generation probabilities with a VDJ recombination model fitted to out-of-frame rearrangements, and checked the results against IGoR. In a later analysis, TCR-TCR, TCR-HLA and TCR-CMV co-occurrence was scored with hypergeometric tests, and a repertoire-size bias correction was applied to TCR pairs. False discovery rates were estimated in a later analysis by permuting HLA or CMV assignments 20 times. In a later analysis, co-occurring TCRs were grouped using DBSCAN, with TCRdist sequence similarity added in when clustering inside HLA-allele-positive subsets. Repertoires with fewer than 30,000 or more than 120,000 public chains, plus five repertoires with anomalous nucleotide sharing, were excluded from co-occurrence clustering. In its TCRdb copy, this immuneACCESS table keeps in-frame sequences only and misses some clones. Where compared with another copy, unresolved V genes explain less than half of these, and the others have no known cause. V, J and clone size are taken as reported in that table, and D and trimming were inferred from the DNA itself. Present in this sample are about 150,000 clones, about 70% of which were seen just once. The ten largest clones add up to 1.5% to 2% of the sample.

Summary of the overall study and its limitations: Correlated functional status among segregating V segments might be attributable to linkage disequilibrium, but an unknown experimental factor could not be ruled out. In vitro tests confirmed that a few of the cytomegalovirus-associated TCR beta chains recognize cytomegalovirus antigens. Because counts were too low, seventeen rarely observed V segments, including chromosome 9 orphons, were left out of the earlier analysis of some 600 of the donors. According to a later analysis, most CMV-associated TCR beta chains appeared to be HLA-restricted, and the HLA associations seemed to be driven largely by CMV exposure. In a later analysis, TCR association rates were found to vary across HLA loci, with the most associated TCRs seen for DRB1 alleles and the fewest for HLA-C alleles. V-gene and J-gene trimming of TCR beta chains was associated with a missense DCLRE1C variant in a later genetic analysis, and the association was replicated in an independent cohort. Some IMGT-functional V segments, including TRBV6-2 and TRBV6-3, could not be told apart with the 87-base-pair reads, so those segments were excluded. A cluster of highly shared sequence variants was judged likely to be a technical artifact of the sequencing pipeline. The presence/absence analyses assumed that sequencing depth was roughly uniform across donors, and that assumption may not be true. A further reported finding was that TCR beta sequences accurately predicted the HLA-A and HLA-B alleles for most subjects in the first cohort. HLA typing was unavailable for some donors at each locus, so association tests used only the typed subset. In a later analysis, several top co-occurrence clusters were reported to appear linked to parvovirus B19, influenza, CMV and Epstein-Barr virus. Assigning TCR associations to individual alleles was difficult when HLA alleles, especially DR and DQ, strongly co-occurred. An earlier analysis of approximately 600 of the donors showed that most TCR beta V segments appeared in productive rearrangements either about 87% or about 30% of the time, which broadly matched IMGT annotations. A later analysis found that HLA-associated TCR beta chains were more clonally expanded and had lower generation probabilities than equally common non-associated chains. For the cohort, immune exposure information was limited to CMV serostatus. In a later analysis, some 17,000 TCR beta sequences were associated with specific HLA alleles at a false discovery rate of 0.05. Only TCR beta chains were sequenced in this cohort, and the absence of alpha or paired-chain data limited detectable features. A total of some 180 TCR beta chains were listed by the study as associated with cytomegalovirus. While some public TCRs were present in many individuals, most TCR sequences turned up only very rarely across donors. In a later genetic analysis, fewer N-insertions in productive TCRs were reported among donors in an Asian-associated ancestry cluster than the roughly 700-donor mean. The authors suggested that the approach could potentially be extended to other disease states and immunological phenotypes. In both the original and validation cohorts, the classifier was reported to diagnose cytomegalovirus status with high specificity and sensitivity.

The CDR3 spans 15 residues, from the cysteine through the phenylalanine. Only CDR3 DNA is held: 45 bases, read in frame from base 1. The V and J ends are trimmed by 6 bases and 0 bases, leaving 13 bases between them. As encoded in the germline V gene, CDR1 is MNHNS while CDR2 is SASEGT. As concerns this clone: Its specific antigen is unknown. No per-base quality is available; no much larger clone lies one base away.

This sequence was found in a woman in her forties in good health and CMV-seronegative. The material sequenced was PBMCs. The receptor chain draws on TRBV6-1 and TRBJ2-3; TRBD1 is perhaps the D gene, given 6 matching bases. The CDR3 region has the sequence CASRGTLRSTDTQYF. The bases are TGTGCCAGCAGGGGGACACTGAGAAGCACAGATACGCAGTATTTT.